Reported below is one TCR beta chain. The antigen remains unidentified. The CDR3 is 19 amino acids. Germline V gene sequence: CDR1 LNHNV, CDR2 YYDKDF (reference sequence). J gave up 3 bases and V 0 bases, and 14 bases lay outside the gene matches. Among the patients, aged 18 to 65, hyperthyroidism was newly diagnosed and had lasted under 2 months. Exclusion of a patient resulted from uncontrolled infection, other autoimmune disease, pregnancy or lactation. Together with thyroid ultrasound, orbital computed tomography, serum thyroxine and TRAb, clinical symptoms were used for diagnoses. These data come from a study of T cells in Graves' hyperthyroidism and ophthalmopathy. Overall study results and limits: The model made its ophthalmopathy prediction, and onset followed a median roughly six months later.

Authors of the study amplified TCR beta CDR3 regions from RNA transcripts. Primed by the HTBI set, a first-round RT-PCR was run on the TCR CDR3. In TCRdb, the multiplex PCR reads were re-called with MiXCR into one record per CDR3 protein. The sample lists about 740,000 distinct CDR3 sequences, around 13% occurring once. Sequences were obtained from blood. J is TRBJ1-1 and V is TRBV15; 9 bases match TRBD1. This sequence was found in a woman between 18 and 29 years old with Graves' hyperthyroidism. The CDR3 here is CATSRDPPGTGFQYTEAFF. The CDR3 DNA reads TGTGCCACCAGCAGAGATCCGCCGGGGACAGGGTTTCAATACACTGAAGCTTTCTTT.